These 22 T cell receptor beta chains share one sample of origin, sequenced in a study of T cell repertoires in cytomegalovirus infection. TCRdb reanalysed the reads using MiXCR and keeps one entry per CDR3 protein. Of about 900,000 distinct CDR3 sequences listed, around 31% were seen once; the top ten hold 11% to 15%. These TCRs are of unknown antigen specificity. This material consisted of cultured CD8+ T cells from PBMCs, taken from culture after CMV antigen stimulation. The receptors were sampled from a human donor in good health (CMV status not recorded). Some clones in this sample may be carry-over from other donors' samples.

CDR3 residues: CASSQDPGQYSNQPQHF. CDR3 DNA sequence: TGCGCCAGCAGCCAAGACCCCGGACAGTATAGCAATCAGCCCCAGCATTTT. The V gene is TRBV4-3, the J gene TRBJ1-5; perhaps TRBD1 as D (6 bases). The V end was cut by 0 bases, the J end by 0 bases, with 12 bases between. CDR1 is LGHNA and CDR2 is YSLEER in the germline V gene. This CDR3 region has 17 residues.

This chain links TRBV9 with TRBJ2-3; TRBD2 is a possible D gene (5 bases). The CDR3 has 15 amino acids. The V and J ends lost 2 bases and 0 bases respectively, with 10 bases between them. Germline-derived CDR1 and CDR2 are SGDLS and YYNGEE. This chain's CDR3 is CASSVSGSSTDTQYF. The CDR3 nucleotides are TGTGCCAGCAGCGTGAGCGGCTCTAGCACAGATACGCAGTATTTT. The complete variable domain, with remaining parts taken from reference TRBV9 and TRBJ2-3, reads DSGVTQTPKHLITATGQRVTLRCSPRSGDLSVYWYQQSLDQGLQFLIQYYNGEERAKGNILERFSAQQFPDLHSELNLSSLELGDSALYFCASSVSGSSTDTQYFGPGTRLTVL.

The chain is built from TRBV6-5 and TRBJ1-6, with 7 nucleotides matching TRBD1. Losses at the gene ends were 2 bases for V and 7 bases for J; bases not matched to a gene: 5. The CDR3 is 15 amino acids. Germline CDR1 MNHEY, CDR2 SVGAGI. Here the CDR3 reads CASSYRRDRNSPLHF. The DNA for the CDR3 is TGTGCCAGCAGTTACCGCCGGGACAGAAATTCACCCCTCCACTTT.

The V call is TRBV19, the J call TRBJ1-5; D perhaps matches TRBD1 (6 bases). CDR3 length: 15 amino acids. Germline V gene lookup returns CDR1 LNHDA and CDR2 SQIVND (reference sequence). V was clipped by 5 bases and J by 6 bases, with 17 bases between them. The CDR3 spells CASSERDTRGQPQHF. CDR3 coding DNA: TGTGCCAGTAGTGAGCGGGACACCAGGGGTCAGCCCCAGCATTTT.

This clonotype has only a few counts. The chain recombines TRBV4-2 with TRBJ1-5, with 8 bases lining up with TRBD1. Per the germline V gene, CDR1 is LGHNA and CDR2 is YNFKEQ. The CDR3 spans 15 residues. Trimming took 5 bases from V and 4 from J; bases not matched to a gene: 7. CDR3 nucleotides: TGTGCCAGCAGCGTCGGGACAGGATTTAATCAGCCCCAGCATTTT. This gives the protein CASSVGTGFNQPQHF.

This clonotype was detected a few times. The chain links TRBV19 to TRBJ2-1, with D possibly being TRBD1 (6 bases). The CDR3 consists of 16 residues. The germline gives CDR1 LNHDA, CDR2 SQIVND (reference sequence). Trimming stripped 3 bases from V and 4 bases from J, with 16 bases between. The DNA for the CDR3 is TGTGCCAGTAGTATCTCCAGGGGCCCCTTTTACAATGAGCAGTTCTTC. It specifies CASSISRGPFYNEQFF.

There are a few counts of this clonotype. The chain couples TRBV29-1 to TRBJ2-2; TRBD2 matches 8 bases. V lost 3 bases, J lost 2 bases, and 5 bases stayed unmatched. Germline assignment: CDR1 SQVTM and CDR2 ANQGSEA. The CDR3 consists of 15 residues. This chain's CDR3 is CSVDVGGVNTGELFF. For the CDR3, the DNA is TGCAGCGTTGATGTCGGGGGGGTTAACACCGGGGAGCTGTTTTTT.

There are a few counts of this clonotype. The rearrangement links TRBV6-2 or TRBV6-3 to TRBJ1-5, with D possibly matching TRBD1 (6 bases). Germline CDR1 reads MNHEY; CDR2 reads SVGEGT. This CDR3 is built from 13 residues. V was shortened by 7 bases and J by 7 bases, with 14 bases between the two germline ends. This CDR3 is CASNTVGGQPQHF. The CDR3 DNA follows: TGTGCCAGCAATACAGTAGGGGGACAGCCCCAGCATTTT.

The CDR3 DNA follows: TGTGCCAGCAGTGGACAGGGGGGAGAGACCCAGTACTTC. Translation: CASSGQGGETQYF. The gene calls are TRBV12-3 or TRBV12-4 and TRBJ2-5; 10 bases align to TRBD1. The CDR3 contains 13 residues. V lost 5 bases to trimming and J lost 4 bases; unmatched junction nucleotides: 1.

J is TRBJ2-2 and V is TRBV7-6; D is undetermined. Looked up from germline, CDR1 is SGHVS and CDR2 is FNYEAQ. This CDR3 comprises 13 residues. V was trimmed by 2 bases and J by 7 bases, leaving 8 bases between them. The CDR3 coding sequence is TGTGCCAGCAGCTTACCTCCGGGCGGGGAGCTGTTTTTT. Its translation is CASSLPPGGELFF. Full variable domain (missing parts from reference TRBV7-6 and TRBJ2-2): GAGVSQSPRYKVTKRGQDVALRCDPISGHVSLYWYRQALGQGPEFLTYFNYEAQQDKSGLPNDRFSAERPEGSISTLTIQRTEQRDSAMYRCASSLPPGGELFFGEGSRLTVL.

This clonotype was counted ten times or more. The gene calls are TRBV7-3 and TRBJ1-1; 7 bases align to TRBD1. This CDR3 comprises 13 residues. Trimming took 4 bases from V and 4 from J; bases not matched to a gene: 3. The germline V gene has CDR1 SGHTA and CDR2 FQGTGA. The CDR3 loop is CASSSQGGTEAFF. CDR3 DNA: TGTGCCAGCAGCTCGCAGGGGGGCACTGAAGCTTTCTTT.

The chain uses TRBV11-2 and TRBJ1-2; 7 bases are shared with TRBD1. Trimming cost V 4 bases and J 4 bases; bases outside gene matches: 9. The length of the CDR3 is 15 residues. Germline CDR1 SGHAT, CDR2 FQNNGV. Here the CDR3 reads CASSSQTGIVYGYTF. CDR3 nucleotides: TGTGCCAGCAGCTCCCAGACAGGGATTGTCTATGGCTACACCTTC.

The chain uses TRBV28 and TRBJ2-3; 9 bases map to TRBD2. Germline V gives CDR1 MDHEN, CDR2 SYDVKM. The junction had 9 bases not matched to a gene; V was cut back by 3 bases and J by 2 bases. The length of the CDR3 is 17 residues. CDR3 in DNA: TGTGCCAGCAGTTTCCCCTCAGCGGGGGGATACACAGATACGCAGTATTTT. The encoded protein is CASSFPSAGGYTDTQYF.

The chain has TRBV7-9 and TRBJ2-1; D might be TRBD2 (6 bases). This CDR3 has 14 residues. Germline CDR1 is SEHNR and CDR2 is FQNEAQ (reference sequence). V was cut by 0 bases and J by 6 bases, with 9 bases left in between. CDR3 in amino acids: CASSLAPGGNEQFF. DNA of the CDR3: TGTGCCAGCAGCTTAGCGCCCGGGGGCAATGAGCAGTTCTTC.

This clonotype appeared many times. The chain carries TRBV7-2 and TRBJ2-5; D gene ambiguous. The CDR3 runs 13 residues. CDR1 SGHTA and CDR2 FQGNSA come from the germline V gene. V lost 11 bases to trimming and J lost 0 bases, with 13 bases between them. CDR3 in DNA: TGTGCCTCTTCCTACCCGTACCAAGAGACCCAGTACTTC. As protein: CASSYPYQETQYF.

The chain employs TRBV5-4 and TRBJ1-4; the D gene is possibly TRBD1 (5 bases). Germline CDR1 and CDR2: SGHNT and YYREEE (reference sequence). The CDR3 sequence is 16 residues long. V was shortened by 2 bases and J by 4 bases, with 15 bases between the two germline ends. DNA of the CDR3: TGTGCCAGCAGCTTTTGGCAGGGAACCCTTAATGAAAAACTGTTTTTT. Translation gives CASSFWQGTLNEKLFF.

This clonotype came up a few times. The V call is TRBV14, the J call TRBJ1-6; D may be TRBD1 (6 bases). Germline V gene data show CDR1 as SGHDN and CDR2 as FVKESK. The CDR3 sequence is 17 residues long. The V end lost 3 bases, the J end lost 0 bases, and 12 bases lay between the germline ends. Written as DNA, the CDR3 is TGTGCCAGCAGCCAGCTTACAGGGAGCTCCTATAATTCACCCCTCCACTTT. It codes for CASSQLTGSSYNSPLHF.

This clonotype was observed a few times. The chain combines TRBV28 with TRBJ2-2; D uncertain. This CDR3 spans 14 amino acids. Germline loops: CDR1 MDHEN, CDR2 SYDVKM. V was pared by 6 bases and J by 0 bases, with 8 bases between. CDR3 region: CASRTETNTGELFF. CDR3 DNA: TGTGCCAGCAGGACGGAGACGAACACCGGGGAGCTGTTTTTT.

The chain has TRBV6-1 and TRBJ2-3; 13 bases fit TRBD2. Germline trimming cut 2 bases from V and 2 bases from J; bases unmatched to any gene: 10. CDR3 length: 19 amino acids. The V gene's germline CDR1 is MNHNS and CDR2 SASEGT. The CDR3 is CASSEPTSGGAQVTDTQYF. The CDR3 DNA is TGTGCCAGCAGTGAACCTACTAGCGGGGGGGCCCAAGTCACAGATACGCAGTATTTT.

The chain has TRBV11-2 and TRBJ1-2, with 8 bases that match TRBD1. Looked up from germline, CDR1 is SGHAT and CDR2 is FQNNGV. The CDR3 is made up of 15 amino acids. V was pared by 5 bases and J by 6 bases, with 11 bases of the junction left unmatched. For the CDR3, the DNA is TGTGCCAGCAGCGCCCGACAGGGGATAAGGAATGGCTACACCTTC. Residues: CASSARQGIRNGYTF.

There are a few counts of this clonotype. J is TRBJ2-7 and V is TRBV6-2 or TRBV6-3; D is uncertain. V was trimmed by 6 bases and J by 2 bases, leaving 14 bases between them. Germline V CDR1 and CDR2: MNHEY, SVGEGT. The CDR3 length is 14 residues. The DNA for the CDR3 is TGTGCCAGCAGGTCCACGTTCACCACCTACGAGCAGTACTTC. Protein product: CASRSTFTTYEQYF.

J is TRBJ2-3 and V is TRBV10-3; D possibly corresponds to TRBD1 (6 bases). Germline V CDR1 and CDR2: ENHRY, SYGVKD. The V end lost 6 bases, the J end lost 2 bases, and 18 bases lay between the germline ends. The CDR3 spans 16 residues. CDR3 loop: CAISGGPGHNTDTQYF. DNA for the CDR3: TGTGCCATCAGCGGCGGCCCGGGACATAACACAGATACGCAGTATTTT.